This T cell receptor (beta chain) was documented in a study of cytomegalovirus exposure and HLA in healthy donors. Study-wide context: Around 180 million T cells yielded some 100 million unique TCR beta sequences, as an earlier analysis found.

Broader study findings: Because they were indistinguishable, some V segments, including TRBV6-2 and TRBV6-3, were excluded. Rarity characterized most TCR sequences, yet some public TCRs appeared in many donors. An analysis done earlier found most TCR beta V segments productive about 90% or about 30% of the time.

The CDR3 is 14 amino acids. V lost 5 bases, J lost 4 bases, and 14 bases lay in between. The germline V gene encodes CDR1 MNHEY and CDR2 SMNVEV (reference sequence). PCR used 60 Vbeta primers and 13 Jbeta primers. Only in-frame clones appear in the TCRdb table, and some are missing; sequencing was by immunoSEQ multiplex PCR. The sample contains roughly 110,000 clones, 65% to 90% of which appear only once. About this clone: Its antigen is still unknown.

The chain carries TRBV27 and TRBJ2-5; maybe TRBD2 (6 bases). Input material: PBMCs. The clonotype originates from a man aged 50 to 60 in good health and CMV-seronegative. The CDR3 coding sequence is TGTGCCAGCAGTCCAATCGAGGGAGGAGAGACCCAGTACTTC. Its protein is CASSPIEGGETQYF.